The 9 T cell receptor beta chains below come from one sample, sequenced in a study of glioma-infiltrating T cells after dendritic cell vaccination (dated by TCRdb to the mid-2010s). This specimen's time point label, interpreted: after dendritic cell vaccination, including at tumor progression/relapse. The library was produced with the immunoSEQ multiplex PCR assay. TCRdb took over this immuneACCESS table, retaining in-frame rearrangements with V and J assigned. Such tables are incomplete; in checked studies, under half of the missing clones stem from an unresolved V gene, and the remainder is unexplained. This sample holds approximately 93,000 clones; roughly 85% were observed only once. In total, the top ten clones hold 8.5% of the sample. This sample comprised blood, obtained after dendritic cell vaccination. Every receptor here comes from a human donor with glioblastoma.

J is TRBJ2-7 and V is TRBV7-8; the D gene is possibly TRBD2 (5 bases). Germline CDR1 reads SGHVS; CDR2 reads FQNEAQ. This CDR3 is 14 amino acids long. Between the trimmed V and J ends, which lost 4 bases and 2 bases, there was a span of 12 bases. CDR3 amino acids: CASSSRTGAYEQYF. The CDR3 DNA is TGTGCCAGCAGCTCCCGGACCGGGGCCTACGAGCAGTACTTC.

In this sample, this clone turned up once. The gene calls are TRBV9 and TRBJ2-2, with D uncertain. This CDR3 has 16 residues. V lost 4 bases and J 4 bases, leaving 17 bases between the germline ends. Germline CDR1 is SGDLS and CDR2 is YYNGEE. The CDR3 sequence is CASSTRLASVTGELFF. CDR3 coding DNA: TGTGCCAGCAGCACTCGGCTGGCGAGCGTCACCGGGGAGCTGTTTTTT.

The chain is built from TRBV29-1 and TRBJ2-3; 8 nucleotides agree with TRBD1. J was trimmed by 6 bases and V by 2 bases; bases with no gene match: 4. Germline assignment: CDR1 SQVTM and CDR2 ANQGSEA. This CDR3 has 13 residues. The CDR3: CSVEPGGLDTQYF. In DNA, the CDR3 is TGCAGCGTTGAACCAGGGGGCCTTGATACGCAGTATTTT.

V gene TRBV2 combines with J gene TRBJ1-4; 7 nucleotides agree with TRBD1. V was clipped by 10 bases and J by 4 bases; unmatched bases: 9. CDR1 and CDR2 (germline): SNHLY, FYNNEI. The length of the CDR3 is 14 residues. CDR3 bases: TGTGCCATCACAGACAGGGAGAGTAATGAAAAACTGTTTTTT. It specifies CAITDRESNEKLFF.

The chain combines TRBV15 with TRBJ1-2, with D hard to call. This CDR3 spans 16 amino acids. Trimming stripped 0 bases from V and 2 bases from J, with 13 bases between. CDR1 is LNHNV, CDR2 YYDKDF, per germline (reference sequence). This CDR3 reads CATSRDSSYQNYGYTF. CDR3 nucleotides: TGTGCCACCAGCAGAGATTCATCTTATCAGAACTATGGCTACACCTTC.

The chain is built from TRBV19 and TRBJ2-7; 7 nucleotides match TRBD1. After removal of 5 bases from V and 1 base from J, the junction contained 11 bases not matched to a gene. Germline-derived CDR1 and CDR2 are LNHDA and SQIVND (reference sequence). The CDR3 consists of 16 residues. CDR3 region: CASSPLSGQRSYEQYF. The CDR3 bases are TGTGCCAGTAGTCCTCTTTCGGGACAGCGATCCTACGAGCAGTACTTC.

The chain carries TRBV5-4 and TRBJ2-7; possible D gene TRBD2, 5 bases. Germline lookup yields CDR1 SGHNT and CDR2 YYREEE (reference sequence). V was cut by 0 bases and J by 6 bases, with 13 bases left in between. The CDR3 is made up of 14 amino acids. CDR3 amino acids: CASSLDLRAGEQYF. CDR3 in DNA: TGTGCCAGCAGCTTGGATTTGAGGGCGGGCGAGCAGTACTTC.

The gene calls are TRBV7-2 and TRBJ2-1; no firm D call. Trimming left V 0 bases short and J 1 base short, with 4 bases between. Germline CDR1 and CDR2: SGHTA and FQGNSA. The CDR3 is 14 amino acids. The CDR3 spells CASSLANSYNEQFF. The DNA of the CDR3 is TGTGCCAGCAGCTTAGCCAATTCCTACAATGAGCAGTTCTTC.

The chain carries TRBV19 and TRBJ1-2, with D tentatively TRBD1 (5 bases). V gave up 9 bases and J gave up 8 bases, with 13 bases separating them. CDR1 and CDR2 (germline): LNHDA, SQIVND (reference sequence). The CDR3 contains 11 residues. Here the CDR3 reads CASNVQGGYTF. CDR3 in DNA: TGTGCCAGCAATGTTCAGGGCGGCTACACCTTC.